Listed below are T cell receptor beta chains from one sample, sequenced in a study of blood T cells in healthy people across ages. Via MiXCR, TCRdb re-called the 5' RACE reads, giving one row per CDR3 protein. The repertoire has under 2 million distinct CDR3 sequences, about 32% of them found once; the top ten carry about 11%. The specimen sequenced was blood. Receptors originate from a woman aged 25-40 years in good health. CDR3s include the opening cysteine and the closing phenylalanine or tryptophan. Fields, in order: V gene, J gene, clone size, D gene, CDR3 protein, CDR3 DNA. A D gene is named only where the DNA matches it firmly. The size field is filled for only some rows; it gives once, few, many or a size class.

v_call: TRBV4-1
j_call: TRBJ2-1
clone_size: NA
d_call: NA
cdr3_aa: CASSQVLPSRNEQFF
cdr3_nt: TGCGCCAGCAGCCAAGTCCTTCCATCCCGCAATGAGCAGTTCTTC

v_call: TRBV9
j_call: TRBJ2-5
clone_size: NA
d_call: TRBD1
cdr3_aa: CASSVDRGFQYF
cdr3_nt: TGTGCCAGCAGCGTAGACAGGGGGTTCCAGTACTTC

v_call: TRBV29-1
j_call: TRBJ2-1
clone_size: few
d_call: TRBD2
cdr3_aa: CSVVGLASSSEQFF
cdr3_nt: TGCAGCGTTGTTGGACTAGCTAGCTCAAGTGAGCAGTTCTTC

v_call: TRBV27
j_call: TRBJ1-5
clone_size: NA
d_call: NA
cdr3_aa: CASRPGTVSNQPQHF
cdr3_nt: TGTGCCAGCAGGCCAGGGACGGTTAGCAATCAGCCCCAGCATTTT

v_call: TRBV5-1
j_call: TRBJ2-7
clone_size: few
d_call: NA
cdr3_aa: CASSLASTLGYEQYF
cdr3_nt: TGCGCCAGCAGCTTGGCCTCTACCCTTGGCTACGAGCAGTACTTC

v_call: TRBV30
j_call: TRBJ2-5
clone_size: NA
d_call: TRBD1
cdr3_aa: CAWSNRGRQETQYF
cdr3_nt: TGTGCCTGGAGTAACAGGGGACGACAAGAGACCCAGTACTTC

v_call: TRBV4-1
j_call: TRBJ1-1
clone_size: few
d_call: NA
cdr3_aa: CASSQEPQLNTEAFF
cdr3_nt: TGCGCCAGCAGCCAAGAACCTCAGCTGAACACTGAAGCTTTCTTT

v_call: TRBV3-1
j_call: TRBJ2-1
clone_size: NA
d_call: TRBD2
cdr3_aa: CASSHVSLAGAGEQFF
cdr3_nt: TGTGCCAGCAGCCACGTAAGCCTAGCGGGAGCTGGGGAGCAGTTCTTC

v_call: TRBV4-1
j_call: TRBJ2-1
clone_size: once
d_call: NA
cdr3_aa: CASSQVYSNNEQFF
cdr3_nt: TGCGCCAGCAGCCAAGTGTATTCCAACAATGAGCAGTTCTTC

v_call: TRBV7-2
j_call: TRBJ1-5
clone_size: many
d_call: NA
cdr3_aa: CASSPPHQPQHF
cdr3_nt: TGTGCCAGCAGCCCCCCACATCAGCCCCAGCATTTT

v_call: TRBV6-5
j_call: TRBJ2-1
clone_size: many
d_call: NA
cdr3_aa: CASSYSMGGNEQFF
cdr3_nt: TGTGCCAGCAGTTACTCGATGGGGGGCAATGAGCAGTTCTTC

v_call: TRBV5-6
j_call: TRBJ2-7
clone_size: few
d_call: NA
cdr3_aa: CASSLSQGRSYEQYF
cdr3_nt: TGTGCCAGCAGCTTGTCACAGGGAAGATCCTACGAGCAGTACTTC

v_call: TRBV20-1
j_call: TRBJ2-3
clone_size: NA
d_call: TRBD2
cdr3_aa: CSADGAGGVADTQYF
cdr3_nt: TGCAGTGCAGACGGAGCGGGAGGAGTGGCAGATACGCAGTATTTT

v_call: TRBV6-5
j_call: TRBJ2-2
clone_size: few
d_call: TRBD2
cdr3_aa: CASSWGGGLITGEPFF
cdr3_nt: TGTGCCAGCAGTTGGGGGGGAGGACTAATCACCGGGGAGCCGTTTTTT

v_call: TRBV6-5
j_call: TRBJ2-7
clone_size: many
d_call: NA
cdr3_aa: CASSYSGGEQYF
cdr3_nt: TGTGCCAGCAGTTACTCTGGGGGTGAGCAGTACTTC

v_call: TRBV20-1
j_call: TRBJ2-7
clone_size: NA
d_call: TRBD2
cdr3_aa: CSARDAELAGLNGAPSFYEQYF
cdr3_nt: TGCAGTGCTAGAGATGCAGAACTAGCGGGCCTAAACGGGGCCCCAAGTTTCTACGAGCAGTACTTC

v_call: TRBV6-1
j_call: TRBJ2-7
clone_size: few
d_call: NA
cdr3_aa: CASRNPGTPSYEQYF
cdr3_nt: TGTGCCAGCAGGAATCCCGGGACGCCTTCCTACGAGCAGTACTTC

v_call: TRBV29-1
j_call: TRBJ2-3
clone_size: NA
d_call: TRBD2
cdr3_aa: CSVPGLAGGTTDTQYF
cdr3_nt: TGCAGCGTCCCGGGACTAGCGGGAGGGACTACAGATACGCAGTATTTT

v_call: TRBV3-1
j_call: TRBJ2-1
clone_size: NA
d_call: TRBD1
cdr3_aa: CASSQRDRPYNEQFF
cdr3_nt: TGTGCCAGCAGCCAAAGGGACAGGCCCTACAATGAGCAGTTCTTC